The TCR beta chain under discussion was sequenced for a study of CD8+ T cells in alopecia areata. General observations from the study: Uncertainty about whether baseline CD8+ expansion is linked to response remains, with one nonresponder.

The CDR3 sequence is 19 residues long. J was trimmed by 4 bases and V by 1 base; bases with no gene match: 12. Germline V gene data show CDR1 as LGHNA and CDR2 as YSLEER. Treatment denoted: oral pan-JAK inhibitor, 5-10 mg twice daily. After isolation, RNA underwent reverse transcription to generate cDNA as the sequencing template. Sequencing used immunoSEQ multiplex PCR; TCRdb keeps in-frame clones, though not all of them. Of more than 200,000 clones in the sample, approximately 72% are singletons; the top ten hold 0.95% to 1.5%. This clone was counted a few times. Its antigen is unidentified. The rearrangement joins TRBV4-3 to TRBJ2-6, with 8 positions matching TRBD1. The sample was CD4+ T cells sorted from blood, taken between weeks 43 and 45, from a patient treated with tofacitinib. This TCR came from a human donor with alopecia areata. The chain's CDR3 is CASSQVRTGIVLGANVLTF. The CDR3 region has the DNA TGCGCCAGCAGCCAAGTGAGGACAGGGATCGTTCTGGGGGCCAACGTCCTGACTTTC.